This is a list of T cell receptor beta chains from one sample in a study of cytomegalovirus exposure and HLA in healthy donors. Sequenced by immunoSEQ multiplex PCR; TCRdb stores in-frame clones only, minus some. The table lists 130,000 or so clones, approximately 91% of them singletons, with roughly 0.5% in the top ten. Sequencing was performed on PBMCs. The receptors originated from a woman in her 40s in good health and CMV-seronegative. Both conserved end residues are part of each CDR3. D genes are given only for firm matches. Some rows mark clone size as missing; the rest say once, few, many or name a class of expanded clone.

clone_size: -; j_call: TRBJ1-5; v_call: TRBV28; d_call: TRBD1; cdr3_nt: TGTGCCAGCAGAGAACGGACAGGAAGCCAGCATTTT; cdr3_aa: CASRERTGSQHF
clone_size: -; j_call: TRBJ1-1; v_call: TRBV28; d_call: -; cdr3_nt: TGTGCCAGCAGTTTATCGGGGGTGGTGAACACTGAAGCTTTCTTT; cdr3_aa: CASSLSGVVNTEAFF
clone_size: -; j_call: TRBJ2-7; v_call: TRBV20-1; d_call: TRBD2; cdr3_nt: TGTGGGTTACTAGCGGGTTACGAGCAGTACTTC; cdr3_aa: CGLLAGYEQYF
clone_size: -; j_call: TRBJ1-2; v_call: TRBV9; d_call: TRBD1; cdr3_nt: TGTGCCAGCAGCGCTTCAGACGGGACAGCCTATGGCTACACCTTC; cdr3_aa: CASSASDGTAYGYTF
clone_size: few; j_call: TRBJ1-2; v_call: TRBV5-4; d_call: -; cdr3_nt: TGTGCCAGCAGCAAATACGACAGGAACTATGGCTACACCTTC; cdr3_aa: CASSKYDRNYGYTF
clone_size: -; j_call: TRBJ1-5; v_call: TRBV30; d_call: -; cdr3_nt: TGTGCCTGGAGTGTACAGGGACAACGCAATCAGCCCCAGCATTTT; cdr3_aa: CAWSVQGQRNQPQHF
clone_size: -; j_call: TRBJ2-7; v_call: TRBV30; d_call: -; cdr3_nt: TGTGCCGGGGGGGGAGCAAGAGGACAGGGCTGGTACTTC; cdr3_aa: CAGGGARGQGWYF
clone_size: -; j_call: TRBJ1-1; v_call: TRBV11-1; d_call: -; cdr3_nt: TGTGCCAGCAGCTCCAACAGGGACGAAGCTTTCTTT; cdr3_aa: CASSSNRDEAFF
clone_size: -; j_call: TRBJ2-5; v_call: TRBV27; d_call: TRBD2; cdr3_nt: TGTGCCAGCAGTCCTAGTCCGACTAGCGGGAGGTGGGAGACCCAGTACTTC; cdr3_aa: CASSPSPTSGRWETQYF
clone_size: -; j_call: TRBJ1-1; v_call: TRBV11-2; d_call: -; cdr3_nt: TGTGCCAGCAGCCACCGGGAGACCACACTTGGAGCTTTCTTT; cdr3_aa: CASSHRETTLGAFF
clone_size: -; j_call: TRBJ1-5; v_call: TRBV2; d_call: -; cdr3_nt: TGTGCCTCCGAAGCAGGGGGCAATCAGCCCCAGCATTTT; cdr3_aa: CASEAGGNQPQHF
clone_size: -; j_call: TRBJ2-1; v_call: TRBV10-3; d_call: -; cdr3_nt: TGTGCCATCAGAACGGCGGGGATAGCGACGAATGAGCAGTTCTTC; cdr3_aa: CAIRTAGIATNEQFF
clone_size: -; j_call: TRBJ1-2; v_call: TRBV27; d_call: TRBD1; cdr3_nt: TGTGCCAGCGGATGGGGACAGGGAGTATATGGCTACACCTTC; cdr3_aa: CASGWGQGVYGYTF
clone_size: -; j_call: TRBJ2-5; v_call: TRBV30; d_call: -; cdr3_nt: TGTGCCTGGAGTGGGGCGGCGAGGGGGATACAAGAGACCCAGTACTTC; cdr3_aa: CAWSGAARGIQETQYF
clone_size: -; j_call: TRBJ1-2; v_call: TRBV6-1; d_call: -; cdr3_nt: TGTGCCAGCAGTGAAAGTGGGGGCTCTGGCTACACCTTC; cdr3_aa: CASSESGGSGYTF
clone_size: once; j_call: TRBJ2-6; v_call: TRBV2; d_call: TRBD1; cdr3_nt: TGTGCCAGCTGGTTAGCTATAGGACAGGGGGCAGGGGGGGCCAACGTCCTGACTTTC; cdr3_aa: CASWLAIGQGAGGANVLTF
clone_size: -; j_call: TRBJ2-1; v_call: TRBV25-1; d_call: -; cdr3_nt: TGTGCCAGCAGTAAAGGGGGTTTCGTTAATGAGCAGTTCTTC; cdr3_aa: CASSKGGFVNEQFF
clone_size: -; j_call: TRBJ1-5; v_call: TRBV10-3; d_call: -; cdr3_nt: TGTGCCATCAGTCCCTCCCGGGCGGGTACCAATCAGCCCCAGCATTTT; cdr3_aa: CAISPSRAGTNQPQHF
clone_size: -; j_call: TRBJ1-4; v_call: TRBV5-1; d_call: -; cdr3_nt: TGCGCCAGCAGCTCTATGGGTGGCGGTGAAAAACTGTTTTTT; cdr3_aa: CASSSMGGGEKLFF
clone_size: -; j_call: TRBJ2-1; v_call: TRBV19; d_call: TRBD2; cdr3_nt: TGTGCCAGTAGTAGTAGGGCTCGGACTAGCGGGGGGGAGGATGAGCAGTTCTTC; cdr3_aa: CASSSRARTSGGEDEQFF
clone_size: -; j_call: TRBJ1-1; v_call: TRBV5-4; d_call: -; cdr3_nt: TGTGCCAGCAGTCACGAACAGGGCCACACTGAAGCTTTCTTT; cdr3_aa: CASSHEQGHTEAFF
clone_size: -; j_call: TRBJ1-3; v_call: TRBV7-9; d_call: -; cdr3_nt: TGTTCCAGCAGCCCGACATACTCTGGAAACACCATATATTTT; cdr3_aa: CSSSPTYSGNTIYF
clone_size: -; j_call: TRBJ2-5; v_call: TRBV7-9; d_call: -; cdr3_nt: TGTTCCAGCAGCTACGGGGAGACCCAGTACTTC; cdr3_aa: CSSSYGETQYF
clone_size: once; j_call: TRBJ1-1; v_call: TRBV7-9; d_call: -; cdr3_nt: TGTTCCAGCAGCCCTACCTCGGGGGGAAGGGACACTGAAGCTTTCTTT; cdr3_aa: CSSSPTSGGRDTEAFF
clone_size: -; j_call: TRBJ1-5; v_call: TRBV2; d_call: TRBD1; cdr3_nt: TGTGCCAGCAGTGAGCAGGGGGCTAACAATCAGCCCCAGCATTTT; cdr3_aa: CASSEQGANNQPQHF
clone_size: -; j_call: TRBJ2-3; v_call: TRBV7-9; d_call: TRBD2; cdr3_nt: TGTGCCAGCAGCTCGCTCGGACTAGCGGGTTCTGATACGCAGTATTTT; cdr3_aa: CASSSLGLAGSDTQYF
clone_size: -; j_call: TRBJ2-7; v_call: TRBV10-3; d_call: TRBD1; cdr3_nt: TGTGCCATCACCGAACGGGACAGGGAGCCCGAGCAGTACTTC; cdr3_aa: CAITERDREPEQYF
clone_size: -; j_call: TRBJ2-3; v_call: TRBV5-1; d_call: -; cdr3_nt: TGCGCCAGCAGCTTCGCCAGTACGGATACGCAGTATTTT; cdr3_aa: CASSFASTDTQYF
clone_size: -; j_call: TRBJ2-4; v_call: TRBV4-1; d_call: -; cdr3_nt: TGCGCCAGCAGCCAGGAGAGGGCTGGCATTCAGTACTTC; cdr3_aa: CASSQERAGIQYF
clone_size: once; j_call: TRBJ2-2; v_call: TRBV28; d_call: -; cdr3_nt: TGTGCCAGCAGGAAACATCCGTGGGGGGAAACCCGCACCGGGGAGCTGTTTTTT; cdr3_aa: CASRKHPWGETRTGELFF
clone_size: -; j_call: TRBJ1-1; v_call: TRBV19; d_call: -; cdr3_nt: TGTGCCAGTAGTATAGAGGCCCAGATACCCACTGAAGCTTTCTTT; cdr3_aa: CASSIEAQIPTEAFF
clone_size: -; j_call: TRBJ2-2; v_call: TRBV9; d_call: TRBD2; cdr3_nt: TGTGCCAGCAGCCCTCGTTTGGTAGCGGGACCAAACACCGGGGAGCTGTTTTTT; cdr3_aa: CASSPRLVAGPNTGELFF
clone_size: -; j_call: TRBJ1-6; v_call: TRBV28; d_call: -; cdr3_nt: TGTGCCAGCGGAGTCAGCTCCTATAATTCACCCCTCCACTTT; cdr3_aa: CASGVSSYNSPLHF
clone_size: -; j_call: TRBJ2-5; v_call: TRBV2; d_call: TRBD2; cdr3_nt: TGTGCCAGCAATATTCGCGGGGGAGGAGAGACCCAGTACTTC; cdr3_aa: CASNIRGGGETQYF
clone_size: -; j_call: TRBJ2-7; v_call: TRBV6-5; d_call: -; cdr3_nt: TGTGCCAGCAGCCAAGGTGGGGGAGGCTCCTACGAGCAGTACTTC; cdr3_aa: CASSQGGGGSYEQYF
clone_size: -; j_call: TRBJ2-1; v_call: TRBV7-6; d_call: -; cdr3_nt: TGTGCCAGCAGAGAAATACCAACTGCCTCCTACAATGAGCAGTTCTTC; cdr3_aa: CASREIPTASYNEQFF
clone_size: -; j_call: TRBJ1-5; v_call: TRBV7-8; d_call: TRBD1; cdr3_nt: TGTGCCAGCAGCGCCCGACAGGGATGGAGCAATCAGCCCCAGCATTTT; cdr3_aa: CASSARQGWSNQPQHF
clone_size: -; j_call: TRBJ2-2; v_call: TRBV27; d_call: -; cdr3_nt: TGTGCCAGCAGTTTAATTTCGACAGGGAACACCGGGGAGCTGTTTTTT; cdr3_aa: CASSLISTGNTGELFF
clone_size: -; j_call: TRBJ2-7; v_call: TRBV6-1; d_call: -; cdr3_nt: TGTGCCACCCACCCTCAGGGAAATACCTACGAGCAGTACTTC; cdr3_aa: CATHPQGNTYEQYF
clone_size: -; j_call: TRBJ2-3; v_call: TRBV5-6; d_call: TRBD1; cdr3_nt: TGTGCCGGCAGCGCTACAGGGGTTCCAGATACGCAGTATTTT; cdr3_aa: CAGSATGVPDTQYF
clone_size: -; j_call: TRBJ2-5; v_call: TRBV5-4; d_call: -; cdr3_nt: TGTGCCAGCAGCCCCCGGCGGGACCAAGAGACCCAGTACTTC; cdr3_aa: CASSPRRDQETQYF
clone_size: few; j_call: TRBJ1-2; v_call: TRBV5-4; d_call: TRBD1; cdr3_nt: TGTGCCAGCAGCCGAGGGGACAGGAGTGGAGGCTACACCTTC; cdr3_aa: CASSRGDRSGGYTF
clone_size: -; j_call: TRBJ2-1; v_call: TRBV6-6; d_call: TRBD2; cdr3_nt: TGTGCCAGCAGTTACAATCCTAGCGGGAGCTACAATGAGCAGTTCTTC; cdr3_aa: CASSYNPSGSYNEQFF
clone_size: -; j_call: TRBJ1-1; v_call: TRBV5-4; d_call: TRBD1; cdr3_nt: TGTGCCAGCAGCTTGGGACAGGGTCGACCTGAAGCTTTCTTT; cdr3_aa: CASSLGQGRPEAFF
clone_size: -; j_call: TRBJ2-5; v_call: TRBV27; d_call: TRBD1; cdr3_nt: TGCGCCAGCAGTGCCTGGACAGGCCGGCAAGAGACCCAGTACTTC; cdr3_aa: CASSAWTGRQETQYF
clone_size: -; j_call: TRBJ2-5; v_call: TRBV5-1; d_call: TRBD1; cdr3_nt: TGCGCCAGCAGCTTCGGACAGGGGGGACAAGAGACCCAGTACTTC; cdr3_aa: CASSFGQGGQETQYF
clone_size: once; j_call: TRBJ1-4; v_call: TRBV5-4; d_call: -; cdr3_nt: TGTGCCAGCAGCTTGGAGCGGAACAGGGATGAAAAACTGTTTTTT; cdr3_aa: CASSLERNRDEKLFF
clone_size: once; j_call: TRBJ2-2; v_call: TRBV7-9; d_call: -; cdr3_nt: TGTGCCAGCAGCCCTACTAGTTACACCGGGGAGCTGTTTTTT; cdr3_aa: CASSPTSYTGELFF
clone_size: -; j_call: TRBJ1-2; v_call: TRBV5-1; d_call: -; cdr3_nt: TGCGCCAGCAGCTTCGCGGGTGGCTATGGCTACACCTTC; cdr3_aa: CASSFAGGYGYTF